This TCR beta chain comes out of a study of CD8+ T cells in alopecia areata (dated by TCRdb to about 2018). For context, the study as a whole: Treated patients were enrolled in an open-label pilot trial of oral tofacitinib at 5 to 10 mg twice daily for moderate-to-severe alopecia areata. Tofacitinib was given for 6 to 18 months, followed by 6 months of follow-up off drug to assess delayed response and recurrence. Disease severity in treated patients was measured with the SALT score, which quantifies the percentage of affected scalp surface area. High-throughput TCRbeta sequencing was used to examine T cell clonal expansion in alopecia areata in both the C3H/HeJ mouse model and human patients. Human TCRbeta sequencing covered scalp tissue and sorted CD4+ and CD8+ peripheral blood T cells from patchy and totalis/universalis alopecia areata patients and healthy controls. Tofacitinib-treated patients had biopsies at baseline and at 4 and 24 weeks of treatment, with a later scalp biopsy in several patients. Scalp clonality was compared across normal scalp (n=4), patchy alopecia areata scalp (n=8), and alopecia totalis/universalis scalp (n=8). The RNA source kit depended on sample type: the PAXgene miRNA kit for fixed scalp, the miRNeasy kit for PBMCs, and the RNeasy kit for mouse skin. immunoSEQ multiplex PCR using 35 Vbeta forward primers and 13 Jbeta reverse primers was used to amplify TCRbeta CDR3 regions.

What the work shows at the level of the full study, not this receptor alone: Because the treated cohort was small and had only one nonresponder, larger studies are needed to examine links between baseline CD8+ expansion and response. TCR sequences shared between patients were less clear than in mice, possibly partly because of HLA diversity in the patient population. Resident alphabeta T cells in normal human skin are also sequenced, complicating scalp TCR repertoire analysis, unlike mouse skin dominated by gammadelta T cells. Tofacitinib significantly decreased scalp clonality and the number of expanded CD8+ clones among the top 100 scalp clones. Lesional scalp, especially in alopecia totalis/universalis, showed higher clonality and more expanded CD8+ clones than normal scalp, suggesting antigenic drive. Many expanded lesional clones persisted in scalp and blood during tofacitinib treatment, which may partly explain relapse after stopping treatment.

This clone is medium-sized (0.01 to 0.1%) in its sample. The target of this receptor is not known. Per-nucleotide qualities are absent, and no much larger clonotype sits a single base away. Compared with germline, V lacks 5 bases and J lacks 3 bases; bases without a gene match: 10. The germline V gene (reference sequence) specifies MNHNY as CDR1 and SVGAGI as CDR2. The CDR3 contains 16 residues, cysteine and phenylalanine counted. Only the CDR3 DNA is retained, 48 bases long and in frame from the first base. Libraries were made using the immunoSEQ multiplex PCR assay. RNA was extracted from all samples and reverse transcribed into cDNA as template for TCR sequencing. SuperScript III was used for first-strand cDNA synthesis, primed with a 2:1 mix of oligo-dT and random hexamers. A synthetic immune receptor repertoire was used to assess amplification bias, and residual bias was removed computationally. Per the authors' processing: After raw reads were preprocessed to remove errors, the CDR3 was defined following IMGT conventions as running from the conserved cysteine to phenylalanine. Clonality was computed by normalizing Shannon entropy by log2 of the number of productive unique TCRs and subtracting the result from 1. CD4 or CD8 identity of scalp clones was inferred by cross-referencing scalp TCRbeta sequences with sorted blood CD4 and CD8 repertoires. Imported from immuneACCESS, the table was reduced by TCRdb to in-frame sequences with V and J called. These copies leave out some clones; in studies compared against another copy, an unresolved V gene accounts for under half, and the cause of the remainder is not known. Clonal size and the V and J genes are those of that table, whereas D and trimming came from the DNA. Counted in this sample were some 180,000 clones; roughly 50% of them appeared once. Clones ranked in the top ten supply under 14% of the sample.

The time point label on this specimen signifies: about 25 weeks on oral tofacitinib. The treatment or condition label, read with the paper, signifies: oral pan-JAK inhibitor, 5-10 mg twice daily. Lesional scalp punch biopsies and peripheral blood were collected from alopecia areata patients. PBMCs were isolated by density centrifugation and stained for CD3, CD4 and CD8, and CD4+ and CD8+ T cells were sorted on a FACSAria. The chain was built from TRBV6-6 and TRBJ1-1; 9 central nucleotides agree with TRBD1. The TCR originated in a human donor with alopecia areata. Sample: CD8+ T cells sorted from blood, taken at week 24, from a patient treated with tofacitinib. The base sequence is TGTGCCAGCAGTCCTCCCGGGACAGGGCTAGACACTGAAGCTTTCTTT. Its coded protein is CASSPPGTGLDTEAFF.